A selection of T cell receptor beta chains follows, all from one sample in a study of T cells after yellow fever vaccination. TCRdb reprocessed the 5' RACE reads with MiXCR, giving one entry per CDR3 protein. The sample consists of around 250,000 distinct CDR3 sequences, 6.9% of them appearing once. The sample was CD4+ T cells sorted from PBMCs, taken 15 days after the yellow fever booster vaccination. The receptors originated from a man aged 25 to 45 who received the YFV17D yellow fever vaccine. Each CDR3 is given with its conserved first and last residue. The order of the fields is V gene, CDR3 length, clone size, D gene, J gene, CDR3 DNA, CDR3 protein. The D gene is left open where the match is weak. Clone size is given for some rows only: seen once, a few or many times, or a class if the clone is expanded.

v_call: TRBV12-3/TRBV12-4; cdr3_length: 14; clone_size: many; d_call: TRBD1; j_call: TRBJ2-7; cdr3_nt: TGTGCCAGCAGTCCTCGACAGGGCTCCTACGAGCAGTACTTC; cdr3_aa: CASSPRQGSYEQYF
v_call: TRBV7-2; cdr3_length: 15; clone_size: few; d_call: -; j_call: TRBJ1-1; cdr3_nt: TGTGCCAGCAGCTTAACCGGACTCCCGAACACTGAAGCTTTCTTT; cdr3_aa: CASSLTGLPNTEAFF
v_call: TRBV5-1; cdr3_length: 16; clone_size: many; d_call: TRBD2; j_call: TRBJ2-3; cdr3_nt: TGCGCCAGCAGCTTGGAACGAGCGGGACCCGGGAATACGCAGTATTTT; cdr3_aa: CASSLERAGPGNTQYF
v_call: TRBV19; cdr3_length: 13; clone_size: many; d_call: -; j_call: TRBJ2-2; cdr3_nt: TGTGCCAGTAGTCCACAGGACACCGGGGAGCTGTTTTTT; cdr3_aa: CASSPQDTGELFF
v_call: TRBV5-1; cdr3_length: 15; clone_size: -; d_call: -; j_call: TRBJ2-3; cdr3_nt: TGCGCCAGCCATCCGGGTAGCGGTATAACAGATACGCAGTATTTT; cdr3_aa: CASHPGSGITDTQYF
v_call: TRBV7-6; cdr3_length: 14; clone_size: few; d_call: -; j_call: TRBJ2-1; cdr3_nt: TGTGCCAGCAGCCCACGACTCTCCAGCAATGAGCAGTTCTTC; cdr3_aa: CASSPRLSSNEQFF
v_call: TRBV7-8; cdr3_length: 14; clone_size: few; d_call: -; j_call: TRBJ2-5; cdr3_nt: TGTGCCAGCAGCCCGCCGGGGCTACTGGAGACCCAGTACTTC; cdr3_aa: CASSPPGLLETQYF
v_call: TRBV10-3; cdr3_length: 14; clone_size: -; d_call: -; j_call: TRBJ1-5; cdr3_nt: TGTGCCACCGCCCTGGCGCCAGGACAACGGCCCCAGCATTTT; cdr3_aa: CATALAPGQRPQHF
v_call: TRBV5-1; cdr3_length: 13; clone_size: many; d_call: -; j_call: TRBJ1-2; cdr3_nt: TGCGCCAGTCGTGTTGGGGGGTCTTCGGGCTACACCTTC; cdr3_aa: CASRVGGSSGYTF
v_call: TRBV7-2; cdr3_length: 12; clone_size: -; d_call: -; j_call: TRBJ2-1; cdr3_nt: TGTGCCAGCAGCTCTAAACTCAAGGAGCAGTTCTTC; cdr3_aa: CASSSKLKEQFF
v_call: TRBV30; cdr3_length: 14; clone_size: -; d_call: TRBD2; j_call: TRBJ2-1; cdr3_nt: TGTGCCTGGAGGCTTAGCGGGAGGGGGCATGAGCAGTTCTTC; cdr3_aa: CAWRLSGRGHEQFF
v_call: TRBV5-1; cdr3_length: 13; clone_size: few; d_call: -; j_call: TRBJ2-1; cdr3_nt: TGCGCCAGCAGCTTGGGGACACGCGATGAGCAGTTCTTC; cdr3_aa: CASSLGTRDEQFF
v_call: TRBV12-3/TRBV12-4; cdr3_length: 13; clone_size: few; d_call: -; j_call: TRBJ1-2; cdr3_nt: TGTGCCAGCAGTATACAGGGAAGCGGTGGCTACACCTTC; cdr3_aa: CASSIQGSGGYTF
v_call: TRBV18; cdr3_length: 16; clone_size: many; d_call: -; j_call: TRBJ2-2; cdr3_nt: TGTGCCAGCTCACCAAGGCCGGATCAAAGGCTCGGGGAGCTGTTTTTT; cdr3_aa: CASSPRPDQRLGELFF
v_call: TRBV12-3/TRBV12-4; cdr3_length: 14; clone_size: few; d_call: -; j_call: TRBJ2-5; cdr3_nt: TGTGCCAGCAGTTTACAGGCGTGGAGGGAGACCCAGTACTTC; cdr3_aa: CASSLQAWRETQYF
v_call: TRBV11-2; cdr3_length: 14; clone_size: few; d_call: -; j_call: TRBJ2-1; cdr3_nt: TGTGCCAGCAGCTTAATTGCGGGAAAGAATGAGCAGTTCTTC; cdr3_aa: CASSLIAGKNEQFF
v_call: TRBV5-1; cdr3_length: 14; clone_size: -; d_call: TRBD2; j_call: TRBJ2-7; cdr3_nt: TGCGCCAGCAGCTTCGGCTCGGGAGGGAACGAGCAGTACTTC; cdr3_aa: CASSFGSGGNEQYF
v_call: TRBV7-9; cdr3_length: 13; clone_size: -; d_call: -; j_call: TRBJ1-1; cdr3_nt: TGTGCCGGTTCAACCGTGGGAAACACTGAAGCTTTCTTT; cdr3_aa: CAGSTVGNTEAFF
v_call: TRBV3-1; cdr3_length: 13; clone_size: few; d_call: TRBD2; j_call: TRBJ2-1; cdr3_nt: TGTGCCAGCAGCCTAACTAGCGCGCAGGAGCAGTTCTTC; cdr3_aa: CASSLTSAQEQFF
v_call: TRBV7-9; cdr3_length: 16; clone_size: -; d_call: TRBD2; j_call: TRBJ2-7; cdr3_nt: TGTGCCAGCAGCTTAGCGCTGACTAGCGGAACCTACGAGCAGTACTTC; cdr3_aa: CASSLALTSGTYEQYF